These 10 T cell receptor beta chains were sequenced from one sample in a study of T cell responses to AZD1222 COVID-19 vaccine. TCRdb's copy holds only in-frame clones and misses some; the assay was immunoSEQ multiplex PCR. The table has roughly 140,000 clones, almost 90% seen once. The sequencing used peripheral blood, collected on day 0 of AZD1222 vaccination. Every receptor here comes from an adult in good health.

The chain has TRBV4-2 and TRBJ1-1; tentative D call: TRBD1 (6 bases). The CDR3 extends over 17 amino acids. V lost 0 bases to trimming and J lost 2 bases, with 16 bases between them. Germline CDR1 is LGHNA and CDR2 is YNFKEQ. DNA of the CDR3: TGTGCCAGCAGCCAAGAGATGCGTCGGACAGTCAACACTGAAGCTTTCTTT. Its protein is CASSQEMRRTVNTEAFF.

About this clone: This CDR3 is also generated by other DNA sequences in the sample. V gene TRBV12-3 or TRBV12-4 combines with J gene TRBJ2-7; D is ambiguous. Deletions cut 4 bases from V and 3 bases from J, with 7 bases between. The CDR3 length is 12 residues. The CDR3 DNA reads as TGTGCCAGCAGTTCCCCAGGCTACGAGCAGTACTTC. Translation gives CASSSPGYEQYF.

This clone appeared a single time. In DNA, the CDR3 is TGTGCCACCAGCAGTTTTCGGGGGCATAATTCACCCCTCCACTTT. Translated, it gives CATSSFRGHNSPLHF. This chain joins TRBV15 and TRBJ1-6; TRBD1 is a possible D gene (6 bases). V lost 3 bases and J 5 bases, leaving 11 bases between the germline ends. In germline, CDR1 is LNHNV, CDR2 YYDKDF (reference sequence). The CDR3 runs to 15 residues.

V and J are TRBV30 and TRBJ2-7, with D hard to call. This CDR3 has 14 residues. The V and J ends lost 0 bases and 2 bases respectively, with 11 bases between them. The germline V gene has CDR1 GTSNPN and CDR2 SVGIG (reference sequence). CDR3 residues: CAWSVKGGTYEQYF. In DNA form, the CDR3 reads TGTGCCTGGAGTGTAAAGGGTGGAACCTACGAGCAGTACTTC. The whole variable domain, filled in from reference TRBV30 and TRBJ2-7, reads SQTIHQWPATLVQPVGSPLSLECTVEGTSNPNLYWYRQAAGRGLQLLFYSVGIGQISSEVPQNLSASRPQDRQFILSSKKLLLSDSGFYLCAWSVKGGTYEQYFGPGTRLTVT.

This CDR3 is CASSQDGVGVSGANVLTF. CDR3 sequence (DNA): TGCGCCAGCAGCCAAGACGGGGTGGGGGTCTCTGGGGCCAACGTCCTGACTTTC. V usage is TRBV4-3 and J usage is TRBJ2-6; D could derive from TRBD1 or TRBD2 (5 bases each). Trimming took 0 bases from V and 0 from J, leaving 12 bases between them. The CDR3 extends over 18 amino acids. Germline V gene lookup returns CDR1 LGHNA and CDR2 YSLEER.

This chain uses TRBV7-3 with TRBJ1-3; TRBD1 aligns across 8 bases. V shed 5 bases, J shed 1 base, and the junction held 7 bases outside the gene matches. Germline V CDR1 and CDR2: SGHTA, FQGTGA. The CDR3 is made up of 16 amino acids. The CDR3 spells CASSPGQGPSGNTIYF. The CDR3 region has the DNA TGTGCCAGCAGCCCCGGACAGGGACCTTCTGGAAACACCATATATTTT.

In nucleotides, the CDR3 is TGTGCCAGCACACCGGGACCCCAAACTAGCTACACCTTC. Encoded protein: CASTPGPQTSYTF. The chain has TRBV27 and TRBJ1-2, with D possibly TRBD1 on 5 matching bases. The V gene lost 7 bases and the J gene lost 9 bases, with 18 bases spanning the gap. Germline lookup yields CDR1 MNHEY and CDR2 SMNVEV (reference sequence). This CDR3 has 13 residues.

V is TRBV4-1 and J is TRBJ2-7, with 8 bases matching TRBD2. V was clipped by 4 bases and J by 3 bases; unmatched bases: 8. The CDR3 extends over 15 amino acids. Germline CDR1 MGHRA, CDR2 YSYEKL. The CDR3 DNA follows: TGCGCCAGCAGCCTAAGGGTAGCGGGGAACTACGAGCAGTACTTC. Residues: CASSLRVAGNYEQYF.

The chain carries TRBV18 and TRBJ1-1; 9 bases are shared with TRBD1. The CDR3 runs 15 residues. Germline CDR1 and CDR2: KGHSH and LQKENI. Losses at the gene ends were 4 bases for V and 0 bases for J; bases not matched to a gene: 3. The CDR3 DNA sequence: TGTGCCAGCTCACTTGGGACAGGGTTGAACACTGAAGCTTTCTTT. Its protein product is CASSLGTGLNTEAFF.

The genes are TRBV29-1 and TRBJ1-3, with D uncertain. The CDR3 spans 12 residues. CDR1 SQVTM and CDR2 ANQGSEA come from the germline V gene. Trimming removed 1 base from V and 4 bases from J, with 5 bases in between. CDR3 DNA: TGCAGCGTTGAAGGAGCCGGAAACACCATATATTTT. Protein: CSVEGAGNTIYF.